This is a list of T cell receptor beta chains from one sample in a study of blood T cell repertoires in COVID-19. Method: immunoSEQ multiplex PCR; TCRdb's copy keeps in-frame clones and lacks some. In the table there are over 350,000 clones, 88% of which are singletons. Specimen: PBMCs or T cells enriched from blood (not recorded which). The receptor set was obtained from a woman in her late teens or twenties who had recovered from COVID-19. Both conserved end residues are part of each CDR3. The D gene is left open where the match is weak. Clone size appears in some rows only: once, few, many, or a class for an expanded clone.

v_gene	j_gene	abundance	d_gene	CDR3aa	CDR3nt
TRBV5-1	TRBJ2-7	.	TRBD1	CASSLEGAPSYEQYF	TGCGCCAGCAGCTTAGAGGGGGCCCCCTCCTACGAGCAGTACTTC
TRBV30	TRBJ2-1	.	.	CAWGGQQSTNYEQFF	TGTGCCTGGGGTGGACAGCAAAGTACTAACTATGAGCAGTTCTTC
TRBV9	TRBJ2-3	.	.	CASSVAALGTDTQYF	TGTGCCAGCAGCGTAGCCGCGCTGGGCACAGATACGCAGTATTTT
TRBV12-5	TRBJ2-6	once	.	CASGLPRAGANVLTF	TGTGCTAGTGGTTTGCCCAGGGCTGGGGCCAACGTCCTGACTTTC
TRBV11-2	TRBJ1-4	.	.	CASSFGGAATNEKLFF	TGTGCCAGCAGCTTTGGAGGTGCTGCAACTAATGAAAAACTGTTTTTT
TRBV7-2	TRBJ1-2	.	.	CASSLGLYSNYGYTF	TGTGCCAGCAGCTTAGGTTTATACAGCAACTATGGCTACACCTTC
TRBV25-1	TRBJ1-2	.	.	CASRSQAGGYTF	TGTGCCAGCAGGTCCCAAGCAGGTGGCTACACCTTC
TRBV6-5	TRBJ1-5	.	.	CASSGMGWGNQPQHF	TGTGCCAGCAGCGGAATGGGCTGGGGCAATCAGCCCCAGCATTTT
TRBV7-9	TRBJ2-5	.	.	CASSRTLGQETQYF	TGTGCCAGCAGCCGGACACTGGGGCAAGAGACCCAGTACTTC
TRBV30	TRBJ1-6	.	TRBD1	CAWETGTGNSPLHF	TGTGCCTGGGAAACCGGGACAGGGAATTCACCCCTCCACTTT